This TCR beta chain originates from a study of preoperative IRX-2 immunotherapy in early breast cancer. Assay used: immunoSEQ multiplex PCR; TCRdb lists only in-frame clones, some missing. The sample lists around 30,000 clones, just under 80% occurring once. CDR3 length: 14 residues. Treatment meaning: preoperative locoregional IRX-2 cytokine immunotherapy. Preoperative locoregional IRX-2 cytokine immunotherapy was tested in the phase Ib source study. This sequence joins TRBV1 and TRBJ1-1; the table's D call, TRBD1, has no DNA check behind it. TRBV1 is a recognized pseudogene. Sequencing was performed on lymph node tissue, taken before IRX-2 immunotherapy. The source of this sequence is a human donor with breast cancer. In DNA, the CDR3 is TGCGCCAGCAGCCAAGACCTGACAGGGGGGCGAGCTTTCTTT. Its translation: CASSQDLTGGRAFF.